These 15 T cell receptor beta chains were sequenced from one sample in a study of regulatory T cells in long-lasting Graves disease. Time point described: newly diagnosed GD, antithyroid drugs for less than 3 months. With RNA extracted from PBMCs as input, the TCR library was made. TCR beta libraries were built with iRepertoire HTBI primers and Arm-PCR of CDR3 regions. Using its own MiXCR run on the multiplex PCR reads, TCRdb lists one record per CDR3 protein. The sample shows hundreds of thousands of distinct CDR3 sequences, more than 15% of them seen only once. This sample was shared with a second study, whose subject was T cells in Graves' hyperthyroidism and ophthalmopathy.

This specimen was peripheral blood mononuclear cells (PBMCs), taken at new diagnosis, from a patient treated with antithyroid drugs. The receptors come from a man between 18 and 35 years old with Graves disease.

The rearrangement joins TRBV25-1 to TRBJ1-6, with 11 nucleotides matching TRBD1. The length of the CDR3 is 16 residues. After removal of 4 bases from V and 8 bases from J, the junction contained 7 bases not matched to a gene. In germline, CDR1 is MGHDK, CDR2 SYGVNS. CDR3 protein: CASSVRTGGFDSPLHF. The CDR3 DNA reads as TGTGCCAGCAGTGTAAGGACAGGGGGCTTCGATTCACCCCTCCACTTT.

The sample holds a few counts of this clonotype. DNA of the CDR3: TGCGCCAGCAGCTTGGATACAGGGGGATGGGAGACCCAGTACTTC. This translates into CASSLDTGGWETQYF. This chain uses TRBV5-1 with TRBJ2-5; 8 bases fit TRBD1. Germline loops: CDR1 SGHRS, CDR2 YFSETQ. CDR3 length: 15 amino acids. Unmatched junction bases numbered 6, after V lost 0 bases and J lost 5 bases.

This clonotype appeared many times. This sequence joins TRBV12-5 and TRBJ1-1; tentative D call: TRBD1 (5 bases). Trimming shortened V by 6 bases and J by 1 base, and 18 bases separated the two germline ends. Looked up from germline, CDR1 is LGHNT and CDR2 is FRNRAP. The CDR3 totals 16 residues. The CDR3 loop is CASGFIGDPANTEAFF. CDR3 DNA: TGTGCTAGTGGCTTCATAGGGGACCCGGCGAACACTGAAGCTTTCTTT.

The table lists this clonotype with a few counts. The chain links TRBV15 to TRBJ1-5; TRBD1 might be the D (6 bases). Trimming stripped 5 bases from V and 9 bases from J, with 17 bases between. Germline V gene sequence: CDR1 LNHNV, CDR2 YYDKDF (reference sequence). This CDR3 has 14 residues. The CDR3 spells CATSRSQGNGPQHF. The CDR3 nucleotides read TGTGCCACCAGCCGGAGTCAGGGGAATGGGCCCCAGCATTTT.

A remark on this clonotype: A much larger clonotype is one base distant, so this may be a read error. The CDR3 nucleotides are TGCGCCAGCGGCCCGAGGACAGGGGGTCTCGTCGAGCAGTACTTC. As protein: CASGPRTGGLVEQYF. The chain links TRBV5-1 to TRBJ2-7, with TRBD1 matching over 10 bases. With 7 bases clipped from V and 6 bases from J, the junction kept 13 bases outside the gene matches. The germline V gene has CDR1 SGHRS and CDR2 YFSETQ. CDR3 length: 15 residues.

In its sample, this clonotype was seen many times. The chain is built from TRBV5-1 and TRBJ1-2; D gene ambiguous. Germline V CDR1 and CDR2: SGHRS, YFSETQ. The CDR3 runs to 15 residues. V lost 4 bases and J 0 bases, leaving 13 bases between the germline ends. The CDR3, as DNA: TGCGCCAGCAGCCTGGGTCCAGCAACTAACTATGGCTACACCTTC. Translation: CASSLGPATNYGYTF.

This clonotype appeared many times. This chain joins TRBV20-1 and TRBJ2-1; TRBD2 agrees at 8 bases. Germline V CDR1 and CDR2: DFQATT, SNEGSKA (reference sequence). V trimming: 5 bases; J trimming: 7 bases; junction bases outside the gene matches: 10. The CDR3 sequence is 14 residues long. The CDR3 DNA reads as TGCAGTGCTCCCCCGATAGCGGGAAAAAATGAGCAGTTCTTC. Translated: CSAPPIAGKNEQFF.

This clonotype was detected a few times. V gene TRBV30 combines with J gene TRBJ2-7; D tentatively reads TRBD1 or TRBD2 (5 bases each). Germline V lookup: CDR1 GTSNPN, CDR2 SVGIG (reference sequence). This CDR3 is 10 amino acids long. Trimming removed 1 base at V and 10 bases at J, with 8 bases between. CDR3 bases: TGTGCCTGGAGTGGGGGGATACAGTACTTC. Amino acid sequence: CAWSGGIQYF.

In its sample, this clonotype was seen a few times. This rearrangement joins TRBV20-1 to TRBJ2-7; no definite D call. The CDR3 totals 11 residues. Between the trimmed V and J ends, which lost 7 bases and 3 bases, there was a span of 10 bases. Per germline, CDR1 DFQATT and CDR2 SNEGSKA (reference sequence). The CDR3 loop is CSGMLGYEQYF. DNA for the CDR3: TGCAGTGGGATGTTGGGCTACGAGCAGTACTTC.

This clonotype was seen repeatedly, ten times or more. The chain recombines TRBV11-3 with TRBJ1-1, with 7 bases matching TRBD1. V lost 10 bases and J lost 0; bases outside the gene matches: 14. This CDR3 spans 16 amino acids. Germline CDR1 and CDR2: SGHNT and YENEEA. Here the CDR3 DNA reads TGTGCCAACTCACTTAAGGGGGCCGTTATGAACACTGAAGCTTTCTTT. This encodes CANSLKGAVMNTEAFF.

In its sample, this clonotype was seen many times. The genes are TRBV12-3 or TRBV12-4 and TRBJ2-3; the D gene is possibly TRBD1 (6 bases). Trimming shortened V by 3 bases and J by 2 bases, and 9 bases separated the two germline ends. The CDR3 totals 14 residues. DNA for the CDR3: TGTGCCAGCAGTTTGAACAGGGCCACAGATACGCAGTATTTT. Protein sequence: CASSLNRATDTQYF.

With regard to this clonotype: This could be a read error, since a much larger clone is one nucleotide away. The rearrangement links TRBV6-1 to TRBJ1-1, with TRBD1 identical over 7 bases. The germline V gene has CDR1 MNHNS and CDR2 SASEGT. This CDR3 region has 15 residues. In DNA form, the CDR3 reads TGTACCAGCACCTCTGGTGAGGGGGCGGACACTGAAGCTTTCTTT. Translating it yields CTSTSGEGADTEAFF.

This clonotype was found many times. The chain carries TRBV12-3 or TRBV12-4 and TRBJ1-1; possible D gene TRBD1, 5 bases. Trimming removed 5 bases from V and 0 bases from J, with 13 bases in between. The CDR3 spans 15 residues. CDR3 bases: TGTGCCAGCAGTCCCGATGGGGCCGTGAACACTGAAGCTTTCTTT. Protein: CASSPDGAVNTEAFF.

This clonotype was found many times. This chain uses TRBV3-1 with TRBJ2-7; D ambiguous. The germline V gene encodes CDR1 LGHDT and CDR2 YNNKEL (reference sequence). Trimming cost V 4 bases and J 2 bases, with 12 bases left between them. CDR3 length equals 14 residues. The CDR3 sequence is CASSPQPGAYEQYF. The CDR3 bases are TGTGCCAGCAGCCCCCAGCCAGGCGCCTACGAGCAGTACTTC.

This rearrangement joins TRBV7-2 to TRBJ2-7; D is undetermined. The length of the CDR3 is 15 residues. CDR1 and CDR2 (germline): SGHTA, FQGNSA. The V end was cut by 0 bases, the J end by 0 bases, with 9 bases between. The CDR3 sequence: CASSLAVGSSYEQYF. As DNA, the CDR3 is TGTGCCAGCAGCTTAGCTGTGGGAAGCTCCTACGAGCAGTACTTC.